These 10 T cell receptor beta chains were sequenced from one sample in a study of shared clonotypes between healthy human individuals. Profiled with immunoSEQ multiplex PCR; TCRdb holds only in-frame clones, not every one. Seen here are around 640,000 clones, approximately 96% observed once, and the top ten hold less than 0.13%. As defined, naive CD8 cells were CD45RO-negative and positively selected for CCR7, with terminally differentiated effector memory CD45RA+ cells excluded. The sample taken for sequencing was naive CD8+ T cells sorted from blood. All receptors derive from a woman in her 30s in good health.

CDR3 DNA: TGTGCCAGCAGATGGAATAATGAGCAGTTCTTC. Residues: CASRWNNEQFF. The rearrangement uses TRBV7-8 and TRBJ2-1; D call uncertain. The CDR3 has 11 residues. Germline assignment: CDR1 SGHVS and CDR2 FQNEAQ. V shed 6 bases and J shed 7 bases, with 7 bases lying between them.

The V and J genes are TRBV27 and TRBJ2-2; 7 bases match TRBD1. The CDR3 totals 16 residues. The germline gives CDR1 MNHEY, CDR2 SMNVEV (reference sequence). V was pared by 5 bases and J by 7 bases, with 13 bases of the junction left unmatched. The CDR3 coding sequence is TGTGCCAGCAGTGTAGTAACAGGGGAAAGGGTCGGGGAGCTGTTTTTT. Encoded protein: CASSVVTGERVGELFF.

This chain connects TRBV6-1 to TRBJ2-7; D possibly corresponds to TRBD1 (5 bases). The V end was cut by 6 bases, the J end by 4 bases, with 13 bases between. The germline V gene has CDR1 MNHNS and CDR2 SASEGT. The CDR3 loop spans 13 amino acids. For the CDR3, the DNA is TGTGCCAGCAGGGCCAGACAGACTTACGAGCAGTACTTC. Encoded protein: CASRARQTYEQYF.

A single count supports this clone. The chain carries TRBV2 and TRBJ2-7; a weak D match, TRBD2 (6 bases). V lost 7 bases and J 2 bases, leaving 15 bases between the germline ends. The germline V gene has CDR1 SNHLY and CDR2 FYNNEI. The CDR3 sequence is 14 residues long. This CDR3 is CASMSLATTYEQYF. Here the CDR3 DNA reads TGTGCCAGCATGTCCCTAGCGACTACCTACGAGCAGTACTTC.

This clone was seen once. The chain recombines TRBV27 with TRBJ2-7, with a possible D match to TRBD1 (6 bases). With 8 bases removed from V and 8 bases from J, the gap between germline ends came to 16 bases. Germline V CDR1 and CDR2: MNHEY, SMNVEV (reference sequence). This CDR3 has 12 residues. The DNA of the CDR3 is TGTGCCAGCGACGCGTTTCAGGGGAAGCAGTACTTC. Its translation: CASDAFQGKQYF.

V is TRBV2 and J is TRBJ1-1; D uncertain. Germline assignment: CDR1 SNHLY and CDR2 FYNNEI. The V end was cut by 6 bases, the J end by 8 bases, with 13 bases between. CDR3 length: 12 amino acids. CDR3 amino acids: CASRVGKEEAFF. The CDR3 DNA reads as TGTGCCAGCAGGGTTGGCAAGGAAGAAGCTTTCTTT.

The rearrangement joins TRBV5-1 to TRBJ2-7; TRBD2 aligns across 8 bases. This CDR3 comprises 15 residues. CDR1 is SGHRS, CDR2 YFSETQ, per germline. V was pared by 4 bases and J by 2 bases, with 8 bases of the junction left unmatched. CDR3 sequence: CASSPLPGGAYEQYF. In DNA, the CDR3 is TGCGCCAGCAGCCCGTTACCCGGGGGGGCCTACGAGCAGTACTTC.

The gene calls are TRBV18 and TRBJ2-7; 7 bases match TRBD1. This CDR3 is 13 amino acids long. Losses at the gene ends were 3 bases for V and 3 bases for J; bases not matched to a gene: 2. CDR1 and CDR2 from the germline V gene are KGHSH and LQKENI. The CDR3 loop is CASSPNRGYEQYF. In DNA, the CDR3 is TGTGCCAGCTCACCTAACAGGGGCTACGAGCAGTACTTC.

V usage is TRBV29-1 and J usage is TRBJ2-1; D is undetermined. This CDR3 spans 9 amino acids. Deletions cut 7 bases from V and 7 bases from J, with 5 bases between. Germline assignment: CDR1 SQVTM and CDR2 ANQGSEA. CDR3 nucleotide sequence: TGCAGCGCCGGGAATGAGCAGTTCTTC. Encoded protein: CSAGNEQFF.

The genes are TRBV19 and TRBJ2-3; 10 nucleotides align to TRBD2. Germline V gene lookup returns CDR1 LNHDA and CDR2 SQIVND (reference sequence). This CDR3 has 17 residues. Trimming cost V 1 base and J 6 bases; bases outside gene matches: 10. The CDR3 region is CASSIGSQLAGWDTQYF. DNA for the CDR3: TGTGCCAGTAGTATAGGGTCCCAACTAGCGGGATGGGATACGCAGTATTTT.